These T cell receptor beta chains were read from a single sample in a study of PD-1 blockade in classical Hodgkin lymphoma. The assay was immunoSEQ multiplex PCR, and TCRdb's table has in-frame clones only and misses some. Here the sample spans 90,000 to 100,000 clones, roughly 89% being singletons. Sequences were derived from peripheral blood mononuclear cells (PBMCs), sampled before the second cycle of nivolumab. The receptors were gathered from a human donor with classical Hodgkin lymphoma. Each CDR3 is given with its conserved first and last residue. Each record gives: CDR3 length, J gene, V gene, D gene, clone size, CDR3 protein, CDR3 DNA. The D gene is left open where the match is weak. Not all rows give a size; the values are once, few, many and, for expanded clones, a class.

13,TRBJ2-5,TRBV18,.,.,CASSQGYQETQYF,TGTGCCAGCTCCCAGGGGTACCAAGAGACCCAGTACTTC
17,TRBJ2-7,TRBV10-1,TRBD1,.,CASSDSGTGDVSYEQYF,TGCGCCAGCAGTGACTCCGGGACAGGGGATGTATCCTACGAGCAGTACTTC
15,TRBJ2-1,TRBV6-5,TRBD2,.,CASMGTSGLVGEQFF,TGTGCCAGCATGGGGACTAGCGGTCTGGTGGGTGAGCAGTTCTTC
12,TRBJ2-2,TRBV6-6,.,.,CASIKSSGELFF,TGTGCCAGCATAAAGTCATCCGGGGAGCTGTTTTTT
14,TRBJ1-1,TRBV5-8,.,.,CASSFRHLNTEAFF,TGTGCCAGCAGCTTTAGACACCTGAACACTGAAGCTTTCTTT
15,TRBJ2-3,TRBV25-1,TRBD1,once,CASSSWTGSTDTQYF,TGTGCCAGCAGTTCATGGACAGGTAGCACAGATACGCAGTATTTT
11,TRBJ1-4,TRBV20-1,.,.,CSVRKGEKLFF,TGCAGTGTGCGTAAAGGGGAAAAACTGTTTTTT
14,TRBJ1-2,TRBV19,.,.,CASSIGLTNYGYTF,TGTGCCAGTAGTATAGGACTGACTAACTATGGCTACACCTTC
15,TRBJ2-7,TRBV18,TRBD2,.,CASSPPGLAGNEQYF,TGTGCCAGCTCACCCCCCGGACTAGCGGGCAACGAGCAGTACTTC
14,TRBJ2-5,TRBV28,.,.,CASVGGTSAETQYF,TGTGCCAGCGTGGGGGGGACAAGTGCTGAGACCCAGTACTTC
15,TRBJ1-1,TRBV4-1,.,.,CASSQAGSGRTEAFF,TGCGCCAGCAGCCAGGCGGGGTCGGGGAGGACTGAAGCTTTCTTT